This passage covers 10 T cell receptor beta chains from one sample sequenced in a study of CD8 T cells in Susac syndrome. Reverse transcription of about 0.5 to 1 ug RNA used random hexamers. MiXCR, run by TCRdb on the immunoSEQ multiplex PCR reads, gives a single entry per CDR3 protein. The sample has 150,000 to 200,000 distinct CDR3 sequences, about 93% seen once. Input material: CD4+ T cells from PBMCs. These receptor sequences come from a human donor in good health.

V gene TRBV12-3 or TRBV12-4 combines with J gene TRBJ1-6, with D tentatively TRBD1 (5 bases). Trimming stripped 2 bases from V and 0 bases from J, with 5 bases between. This CDR3 is 15 amino acids long. The CDR3: CASSLRGSYNSPLHF. CDR3 bases: TGTGCCAGCAGTTTAAGGGGCTCCTATAATTCACCCCTCCACTTT.

This clonotype was observed a handful of times. The chain is built from TRBV29-1 and TRBJ2-7; D unresolved. CDR3 size: 12 residues. Germline values: CDR1 SQVTM, CDR2 ANQGSEA. The V end was cut by 4 bases, the J end by 5 bases, with 12 bases between. In nucleotides, the CDR3 is TGCAGCGTTGCTCAACCGAGCAACGAGCAGTACTTC. Encoded protein: CSVAQPSNEQYF.

The CDR3: CASSTLPLGEQFF. The CDR3 region has the DNA TGTGCCAGCAGTACTCTTCCGTTGGGAGAGCAGTTCTTC. The rearrangement joins TRBV6-5 to TRBJ2-1; D uncertain. CDR3 size: 13 residues. V lost 5 bases and J lost 10, with 15 bases in between. Germline V lookup: CDR1 MNHEY, CDR2 SVGAGI.

The genes are TRBV7-2 and TRBJ2-4, with TRBD1 as a possible D gene (6 bases). Per germline, CDR1 SGHTA and CDR2 FQGNSA. Trimming took 1 base from V and 8 from J, leaving 9 bases between them. The CDR3 extends over 13 amino acids. CDR3 DNA: TGTGCCAGCAGCTTAGGTGCAGGGGACATTCAGTACTTC. It specifies CASSLGAGDIQYF.

This chain joins TRBV7-2 and TRBJ1-5, with D uncertain. Germline values: CDR1 SGHTA, CDR2 FQGNSA. The CDR3 extends over 13 amino acids. V lost 4 bases and J 11 bases, leaving 15 bases between the germline ends. The CDR3 DNA reads TGTGCCAGCAGCTCTCGGTTCCAGTCGGCCCAGCATTTT. Translation: CASSSRFQSAQHF.

The chain carries TRBV7-9 and TRBJ1-6; D is uncertain. Looked up from germline, CDR1 is SEHNR and CDR2 is FQNEAQ (reference sequence). CDR3 length: 14 residues. The germline V and J ends were trimmed by 1 base and 10 bases, with 11 bases remaining between them. This chain's CDR3 is CASSLGYRISPLHF. CDR3 nucleotide sequence: TGTGCCAGCAGCTTAGGGTATAGGATCTCACCCCTCCACTTT.

The genes are TRBV12-3 or TRBV12-4 and TRBJ2-5; a possible D gene is TRBD1 (6 bases). The germline V and J ends were trimmed by 6 bases and 5 bases, with 7 bases remaining between them. The CDR3 runs to 11 residues. CDR3 residues: CASRRGETQYF. The CDR3 coding sequence is TGTGCCAGCAGGAGGGGGGAGACCCAGTACTTC.

This rearrangement joins TRBV4-1 to TRBJ1-4; D not certain. Trimming shortened V by 4 bases and J by 3 bases, and 15 bases separated the two germline ends. Germline CDR1 MGHRA, CDR2 YSYEKL. This CDR3 has 16 amino acids. Here the CDR3 reads CASSLLGPRANEKLFF. The CDR3 DNA reads TGCGCCAGCAGCCTTCTGGGCCCTCGGGCTAATGAAAAACTGTTTTTT.

The chain links TRBV4-1 to TRBJ2-1; the D gene is possibly TRBD1 (5 bases). The V gene lost 0 bases and the J gene lost 7 bases, with 13 bases spanning the gap. The CDR3 consists of 15 residues. Germline CDR1 and CDR2: MGHRA and YSYEKL. Here the CDR3 DNA reads TGCGCCAGCAGCCAAGATCGAAGGGGCCCAAATGAGCAGTTCTTC. As protein: CASSQDRRGPNEQFF.

J is TRBJ2-7 and V is TRBV19; 10 nucleotides match TRBD1. This CDR3 has 14 amino acids. J gave up 3 bases and V 5 bases, and 4 bases lay outside the gene matches. Germline V CDR1 and CDR2: LNHDA, SQIVND (reference sequence). This chain's CDR3 is CASSLDRGSYEQYF. The CDR3 DNA reads as TGTGCCAGTAGTTTGGACAGGGGGAGCTACGAGCAGTACTTC.